One and the same sample provided the 15 T cell receptor beta chains below, sequenced in a study of molecular identifiers for immune sequencing clone quantification. TCRdb reprocessed the PCR reads with MiXCR, giving one entry per CDR3 protein. The data hold tens of thousands of distinct CDR3 sequences, with 17% observed a single time. The sample was naive CD8+ T cells from blood, with Jurkat cell RNA spiked in. Subset: FACS-sorted CD8+CD4-CCR7+CD45RA+ naive T cells. The receptors derive from a human donor in good health. Some libraries in this study had Jurkat cell RNA spiked in.

In its sample, this clonotype was seen many times. The rearrangement links TRBV5-1 to TRBJ2-5; 13 nucleotides line up with TRBD2. The germline CDR1 and CDR2 sequences are SGHRS and YFSETQ. The CDR3 runs to 19 residues. V lost 0 bases, J lost 5 bases, and 13 bases stayed unmatched. This CDR3 reads CASSLAKVLAGGPLETQYF. The CDR3 nucleotides are TGCGCCAGCAGCTTGGCCAAAGTACTAGCGGGAGGGCCATTGGAGACCCAGTACTTC. The whole variable domain, remainder taken from reference TRBV5-1 and TRBJ2-5, is KAGVTQTPRYLIKTRGQQVTLSCSPISGHRSVSWYQQTPGQGLQFLFEYFSETQRNKGNFPGRFSGRQFSNSRSEMNVSTLELGDSALYLCASSLAKVLAGGPLETQYFGPGTRLLVL.

Ten or more counts support this clonotype. The chain uses TRBV27 and TRBJ1-1; D not certain. The CDR3 contains 14 residues. Germline V lookup: CDR1 MNHEY, CDR2 SMNVEV (reference sequence). Deletions cut 6 bases from V and 0 bases from J, with 11 bases between. In DNA, the CDR3 is TGTGCCAGCAGCGGAGGACTGCTGAACACTGAAGCTTTCTTT. This translates into CASSGGLLNTEAFF.

Notes on this clonotype: Being one base from a much bigger clone, this may be a read error. The gene calls are TRBV2 and TRBJ2-2, with 8 bases lining up with TRBD2. This CDR3 is built from 17 residues. V lost 1 base, J lost 0 bases, and 4 bases stayed unmatched. Germline loops: CDR1 SNHLY, CDR2 FYNNEI. CDR3 sequence: CASSEGVLAANTGELFF. CDR3 coding DNA: TGTGCCAGCAGTGAAGGGGTACTAGCGGCGAACACCGGGGAGCTGTTTTTT.

This clonotype was picked up one time. Given a much more abundant clone one base away, this may be a read error. The chain links TRBV27 to TRBJ2-1; unclear D gene. Germline assignment: CDR1 MNHEY and CDR2 SMNVEV (reference sequence). CDR3 size: 18 residues. CDR3 sequence reads: CASSPLPRAPSPYNGQFF. For the CDR3, the DNA is TGTGCCAGCAGCCCTCTTCCCCGTGCCCCGAGCCCCTACAATGGGCAGTTCTTC.

In its sample, this clonotype ranks as medium-sized. The V gene is TRBV7-2, the J gene TRBJ2-3; D uncertain. Germline V gene lookup returns CDR1 SGHTA and CDR2 FQGNSA. The CDR3 is 14 amino acids. Trimming took 2 bases from V and 4 from J, leaving 10 bases between them. The CDR3 DNA sequence: TGTGCCAGCAGCTTACCGTTTAGTGCAGATACGCAGTATTTT. It specifies CASSLPFSADTQYF.

This clonotype has ten or more counts. This chain connects TRBV14 to TRBJ2-4; D could derive from TRBD1 or TRBD2 (6 bases each). From germline, CDR1 is SGHDN and CDR2 FVKESK. CDR3 length equals 14 residues. Trimming removed 6 bases at V and 7 bases at J, with 16 bases between. The CDR3 is CASRRGGPGNIQYF. CDR3 nucleotide sequence: TGTGCCAGCAGGCGAGGGGGGCCGGGGAACATTCAGTACTTC.

This clonotype has ten or more counts. The DNA of the CDR3 is TGCGCCAGCAGCCAAGATCTAGGCCAAGGCTACGAGCAGTACTTC. It yields the protein CASSQDLGQGYEQYF. V usage is TRBV4-1 and J usage is TRBJ2-7; D not certain. V dropped 0 bases and J dropped 3 bases, with 12 bases sitting between them. This CDR3 comprises 15 residues. CDR1 and CDR2 from the germline V gene are MGHRA and YSYEKL.

With regard to this clonotype: This may be a read error, as it is one base from a much larger clone. V and J are TRBV12-3 or TRBV12-4 and TRBJ1-5, with D perhaps matching TRBD1 (6 bases). Trimming removed 4 bases from V and 6 bases from J, with 13 bases in between. The CDR3 contains 14 residues. The CDR3 bases are TGTGCCAGCAGTTCGAAACAGGGCTGTCAGCCCCAGCATTTT. Encoded protein: CASSSKQGCQPQHF.

This clonotype has a count of ten or more. The chain uses TRBV4-3 and TRBJ2-6; D remains ambiguous. The CDR3 runs 15 residues. V shed 1 base and J shed 4 bases, with 8 bases lying between them. Per the germline V gene, CDR1 is LGHNA and CDR2 is YSLEER. CDR3 region: CASSQGPLGANVLTF. DNA for the CDR3: TGCGCCAGCAGCCAAGGACCCCTGGGGGCCAACGTCCTGACTTTC.

This clonotype showed up many times. An end of the junction differs from the germline gene, which may be a read error. V gene TRBV29-1 combines with J gene TRBJ2-4; perhaps TRBD1 as D (5 bases). CDR3 length: 14 residues. In germline, CDR1 is SQVTM, CDR2 ANQGSEA. Here the CDR3 DNA reads TGCAGCGTTGAAGAGGGGTTTAGGGGAAACATACAGTACTTC. Its translation is CSVEEGFRGNIQYF.

This rearrangement joins TRBV27 to TRBJ2-3; D ambiguous. CDR1 is MNHEY and CDR2 is SMNVEV in the germline V gene (reference sequence). The V end was cut by 3 bases, the J end by 1 base, with 5 bases between. The CDR3 loop spans 13 amino acids. This CDR3 is CASSFKGTDTQYF. The CDR3 bases are TGTGCCAGCAGTTTTAAGGGCACAGATACGCAGTATTTT.

This clonotype is medium-sized within its sample. The chain recombines TRBV7-2 with TRBJ2-3, with D unclear. Trimming took 1 base from V and 8 from J, leaving 7 bases between them. This CDR3 region has 12 residues. Germline CDR1 and CDR2: SGHTA and FQGNSA. Written as DNA, the CDR3 is TGTGCCAGCAGCTTAGACCCAGTTACGCAGTATTTT. Translation: CASSLDPVTQYF.

This clonotype was seen a handful of times. This may come from a read error, since a much larger clone is one base off. V gene TRBV7-3 combines with J gene TRBJ2-1; 10 bases line up with TRBD2. CDR1 and CDR2 (germline): SGHTA, FQGTGA. CDR3 length: 16 residues. The CDR3 spells CASSPSSGSSYNEQSF. The CDR3 coding sequence is TGTGCCAGCAGCCCGTCTAGCGGGAGCTCCTACAATGAGCAGTCCTTC.

This clonotype has ten or more counts. The J gene is TRBJ2-1, the V gene TRBV30; D is unclear. Germline CDR1 GTSNPN, CDR2 SVGIG (reference sequence). This CDR3 region has 12 residues. The V end lost 5 bases, the J end lost 5 bases, and 10 bases lay between the germline ends. The CDR3 loop reads CAWAFKDNEQFF. DNA for the CDR3: TGTGCCTGGGCCTTTAAGGACAATGAGCAGTTCTTC.

By sample fraction, this clonotype is medium-sized (0.01 to 0.1%). The CDR3 region is CASSLAGGPYEQYF. The DNA for the CDR3 is TGTGCCAGCAGCTTAGCAGGTGGGCCCTACGAGCAGTACTTC. The gene calls are TRBV7-9 and TRBJ2-7; the D is unclear. The V and J ends lost 0 bases and 2 bases respectively, with 8 bases between them. The CDR3 has 14 amino acids. In germline, CDR1 is SEHNR, CDR2 FQNEAQ (reference sequence).